This T cell receptor (beta chain) was sequenced in a study of blood T cell repertoires in COVID-19. Trimming pared 8 bases from V and 8 bases from J, leaving 26 bases between. The germline V gene has CDR1 MDHEN and CDR2 SYDVKM. This CDR3 is built from 16 residues. Assay: immunoSEQ multiplex PCR; the TCRdb copy retains only in-frame clones and omits some. Among under 200,000 clones listed, about 87% were seen once. This chain uses TRBV28 with TRBJ2-3; a weak D match, TRBD2 (7 bases). Sequenced input: peripheral blood. The clonotype was recovered from a woman between 70 and 85 years old with COVID-19, enrolled during active disease. CDR3 sequence: CASCPAGLRGGGTQYF. The CDR3 nucleotides read TGTGCCAGCTGCCCTGCGGGGCTACGAGGGGGGGGTACGCAGTATTTT.